What follows describes a single TCR beta chain. Its antigen is not identified. This CDR3 is 11 amino acids long. Per the germline V gene, CDR1 is DFQATT and CDR2 is SNEGSKA (reference sequence). With 2 bases removed from V and 5 bases from J, the gap between germline ends came to 5 bases. Sample-barcoded 5' priming and a J-beta primer mix drove a second PCR of roughly 7 to 11 cycles. All cDNA molecules were each tagged by a template-switch adaptor with 12 random nucleotides. TCRdb called the 5' RACE reads again in MiXCR, with one record for every CDR3 protein. The sample has around 600,000 distinct CDR3 sequences; roughly 43% are singletons. With each sample, at least 6 micrograms of total RNA were extracted. This specimen belongs to a study of blood T cells in healthy people across ages. General observations from the study: Older age coincided with a roughly linear decline in TCR beta diversity per million T cells. Long-lived donors exceeded aged donors in naive CD4+ cells and diversity.

The source material was blood. The chain carries TRBV20-1 and TRBJ2-3; no firm D call. The origin of this receptor is a man older than 75 in good health. The CDR3 sequence: CSARLKDTQYF. CDR3 nucleotide sequence: TGCAGTGCTAGACTAAAAGATACGCAGTATTTT.